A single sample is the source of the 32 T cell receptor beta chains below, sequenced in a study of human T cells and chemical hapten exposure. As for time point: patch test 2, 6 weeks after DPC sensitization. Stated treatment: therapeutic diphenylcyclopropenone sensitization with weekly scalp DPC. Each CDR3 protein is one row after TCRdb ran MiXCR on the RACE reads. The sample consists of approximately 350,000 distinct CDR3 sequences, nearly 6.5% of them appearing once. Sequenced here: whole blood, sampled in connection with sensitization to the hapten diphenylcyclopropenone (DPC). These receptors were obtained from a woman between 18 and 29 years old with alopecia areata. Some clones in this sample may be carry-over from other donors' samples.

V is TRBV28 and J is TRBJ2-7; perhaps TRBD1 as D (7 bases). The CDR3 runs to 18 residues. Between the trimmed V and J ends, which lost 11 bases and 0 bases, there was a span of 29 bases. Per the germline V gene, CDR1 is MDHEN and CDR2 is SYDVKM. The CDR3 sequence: CASKGAQGYGSFSYEQYF. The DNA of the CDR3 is TGTGCCTCAAAGGGGGCCCAGGGGTACGGGAGTTTCTCCTACGAGCAGTACTTC.

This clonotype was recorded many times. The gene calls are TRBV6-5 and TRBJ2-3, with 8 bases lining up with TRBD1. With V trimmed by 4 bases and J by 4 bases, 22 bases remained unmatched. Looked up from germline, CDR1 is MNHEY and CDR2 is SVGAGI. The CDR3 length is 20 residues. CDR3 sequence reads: CASSSRQGTQLARGADTQYF. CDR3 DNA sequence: TGTGCCAGCAGTTCACGACAGGGGACCCAATTAGCGCGTGGCGCAGATACGCAGTATTTT.

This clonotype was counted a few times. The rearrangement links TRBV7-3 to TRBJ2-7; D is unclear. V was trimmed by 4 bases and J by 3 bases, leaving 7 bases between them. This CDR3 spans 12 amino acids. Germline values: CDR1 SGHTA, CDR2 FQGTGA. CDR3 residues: CASSSTYYEQYF. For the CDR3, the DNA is TGTGCCAGCAGCTCCACGTACTACGAGCAGTACTTC. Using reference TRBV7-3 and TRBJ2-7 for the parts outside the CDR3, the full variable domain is GAGVSQTPSNKVTEKGKYVELRCDPISGHTALYWYRQSLGQGPEFLIYFQGTGAADDSGLPNDRFFAVRPEGSVSTLKIQRTERGDSAVYLCASSSTYYEQYFGPGTRLTVT.

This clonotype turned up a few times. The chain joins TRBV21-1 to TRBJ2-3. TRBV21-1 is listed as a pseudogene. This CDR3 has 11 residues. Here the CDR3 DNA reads TGTGCCAGCAGACGGCTTAATACGCAGTATTTT. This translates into CASRRLNTQYF.

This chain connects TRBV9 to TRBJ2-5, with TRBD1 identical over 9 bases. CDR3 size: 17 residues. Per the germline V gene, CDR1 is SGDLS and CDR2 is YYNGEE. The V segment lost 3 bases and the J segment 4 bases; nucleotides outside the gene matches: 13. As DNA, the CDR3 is TGTGCCAGCAGCGCAAGAATCGAAGACAGGGGGTCAGAGACCCAGTACTTC. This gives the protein CASSARIEDRGSETQYF.

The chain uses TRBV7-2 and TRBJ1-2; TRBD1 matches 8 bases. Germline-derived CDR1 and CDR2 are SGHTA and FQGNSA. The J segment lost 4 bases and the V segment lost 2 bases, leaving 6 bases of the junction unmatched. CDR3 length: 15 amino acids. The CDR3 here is CASSLRAGGSYGYTF. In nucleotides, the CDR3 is TGTGCCAGCAGCTTAAGGGCAGGGGGCAGCTATGGCTACACCTTC.

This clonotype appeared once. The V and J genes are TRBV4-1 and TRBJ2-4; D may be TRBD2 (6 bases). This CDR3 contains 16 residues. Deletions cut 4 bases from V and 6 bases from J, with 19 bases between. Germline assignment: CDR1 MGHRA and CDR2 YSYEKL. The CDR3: CASSPFEGGELNIQYF. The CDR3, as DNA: TGCGCCAGCAGCCCCTTCGAAGGCGGGGAACTAAACATTCAGTACTTC.

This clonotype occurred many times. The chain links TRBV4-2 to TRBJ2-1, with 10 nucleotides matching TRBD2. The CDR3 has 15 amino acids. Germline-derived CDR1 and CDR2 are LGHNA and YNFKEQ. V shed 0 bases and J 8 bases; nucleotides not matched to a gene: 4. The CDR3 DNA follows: TGTGCCAGCAGCCAAGAGCTAGCGGGGGCAGATGAGCAGTTCTTC. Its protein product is CASSQELAGADEQFF.

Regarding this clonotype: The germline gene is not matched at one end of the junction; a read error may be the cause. This CDR3 reads CSARDVIGVGLAKNIQYF. The DNA for the CDR3 is TGCAGCGCTAGAGATGTGATAGGGGTAGGGTTAGCCAAAAACATTCAGTACTTC. The chain couples TRBV20-1 to TRBJ2-4, with D possibly being TRBD1 (5 bases). This CDR3 spans 18 amino acids. Looked up from germline, CDR1 is DFQATT and CDR2 is SNEGSKA (reference sequence).

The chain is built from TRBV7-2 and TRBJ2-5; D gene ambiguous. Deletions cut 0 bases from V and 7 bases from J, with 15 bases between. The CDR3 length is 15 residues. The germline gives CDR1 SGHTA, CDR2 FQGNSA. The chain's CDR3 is CASSLAQKSPGTQYF. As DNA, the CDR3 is TGTGCCAGCAGCTTAGCGCAAAAATCCCCCGGGACCCAGTACTTC.

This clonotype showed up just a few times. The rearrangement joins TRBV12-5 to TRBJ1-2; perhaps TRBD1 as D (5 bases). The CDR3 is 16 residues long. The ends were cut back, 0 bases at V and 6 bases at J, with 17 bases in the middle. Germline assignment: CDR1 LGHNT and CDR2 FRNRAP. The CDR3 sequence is CASGLVLSAGSNGYTF. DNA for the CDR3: TGTGCTAGTGGTTTGGTTCTGTCGGCAGGGTCTAATGGCTACACCTTC.

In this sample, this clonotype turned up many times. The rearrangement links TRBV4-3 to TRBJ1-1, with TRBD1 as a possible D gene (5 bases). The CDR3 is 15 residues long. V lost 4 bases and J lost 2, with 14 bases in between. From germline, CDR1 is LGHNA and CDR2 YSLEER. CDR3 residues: CASSPEGRLNTEAFF. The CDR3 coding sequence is TGCGCCAGCAGCCCAGAGGGGCGGTTAAACACTGAAGCTTTCTTT.

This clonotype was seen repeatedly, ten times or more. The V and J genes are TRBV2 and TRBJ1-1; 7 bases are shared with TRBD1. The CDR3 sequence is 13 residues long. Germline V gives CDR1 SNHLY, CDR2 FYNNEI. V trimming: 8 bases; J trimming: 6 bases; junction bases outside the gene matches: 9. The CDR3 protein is CASHQGGRPEAFF. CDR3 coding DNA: TGTGCCAGCCACCAGGGGGGTAGGCCTGAAGCTTTCTTT.

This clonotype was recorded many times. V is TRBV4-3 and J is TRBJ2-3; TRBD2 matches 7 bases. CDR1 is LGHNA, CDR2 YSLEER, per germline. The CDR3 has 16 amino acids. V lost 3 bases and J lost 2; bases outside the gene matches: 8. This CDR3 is CASSQGSGRHTDTQYF. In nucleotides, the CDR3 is TGCGCCAGCAGCCAGGGTAGCGGGCGTCACACAGATACGCAGTATTTT.

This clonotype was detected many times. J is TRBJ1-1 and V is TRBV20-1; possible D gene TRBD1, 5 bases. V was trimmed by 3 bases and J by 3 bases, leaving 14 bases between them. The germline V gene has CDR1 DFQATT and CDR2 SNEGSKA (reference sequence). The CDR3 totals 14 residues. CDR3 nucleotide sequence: TGCAGTGCTAGTAAGGGGTGGTCGGACACTGAAGCTTTCTTT. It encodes CSASKGWSDTEAFF.

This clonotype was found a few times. In DNA, the CDR3 is TGTGCCAGCAGTTACTCGGAAGGGATATCCTACGAGCAGTACTTC. Translating it yields CASSYSEGISYEQYF. The genes are TRBV6-5 and TRBJ2-7; D call uncertain. V dropped 0 bases and J dropped 1 base, with 10 bases sitting between them. CDR1 and CDR2 from the germline V gene are MNHEY and SVGAGI. The length of the CDR3 is 15 residues.

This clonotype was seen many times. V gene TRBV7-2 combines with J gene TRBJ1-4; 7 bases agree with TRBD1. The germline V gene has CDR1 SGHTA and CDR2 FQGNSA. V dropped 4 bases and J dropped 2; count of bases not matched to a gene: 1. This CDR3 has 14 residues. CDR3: CASSSQGTNEKLFF. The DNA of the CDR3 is TGTGCCAGCAGCTCACAGGGGACTAATGAAAAACTGTTTTTT.

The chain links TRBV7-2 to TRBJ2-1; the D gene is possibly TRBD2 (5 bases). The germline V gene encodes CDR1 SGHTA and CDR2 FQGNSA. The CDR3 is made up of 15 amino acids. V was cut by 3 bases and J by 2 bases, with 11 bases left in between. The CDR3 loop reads CASSLKIGAYNEQFF. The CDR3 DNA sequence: TGTGCCAGCAGCTTGAAGATCGGGGCCTACAATGAGCAGTTCTTC.

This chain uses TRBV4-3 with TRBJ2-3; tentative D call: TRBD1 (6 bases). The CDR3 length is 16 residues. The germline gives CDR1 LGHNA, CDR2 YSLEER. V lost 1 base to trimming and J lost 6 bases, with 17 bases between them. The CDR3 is CASSQVTGYQPDTQYF. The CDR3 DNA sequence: TGCGCCAGCAGCCAAGTAACAGGGTATCAGCCGGATACGCAGTATTTT.

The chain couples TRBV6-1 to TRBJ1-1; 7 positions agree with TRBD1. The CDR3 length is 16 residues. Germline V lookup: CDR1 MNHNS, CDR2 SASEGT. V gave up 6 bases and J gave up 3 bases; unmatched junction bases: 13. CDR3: CASSPRQGRGYTEAFF. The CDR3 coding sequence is TGTGCCAGCAGCCCTAGACAGGGCCGAGGGTACACTGAAGCTTTCTTT.

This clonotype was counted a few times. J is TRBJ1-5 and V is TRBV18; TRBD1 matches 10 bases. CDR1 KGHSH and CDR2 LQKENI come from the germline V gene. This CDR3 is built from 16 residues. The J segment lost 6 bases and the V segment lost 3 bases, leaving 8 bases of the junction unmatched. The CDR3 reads CASSPGDRGLRQPQHF. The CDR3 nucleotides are TGTGCCAGCTCACCTGGAGACAGGGGGCTACGTCAGCCCCAGCATTTT.

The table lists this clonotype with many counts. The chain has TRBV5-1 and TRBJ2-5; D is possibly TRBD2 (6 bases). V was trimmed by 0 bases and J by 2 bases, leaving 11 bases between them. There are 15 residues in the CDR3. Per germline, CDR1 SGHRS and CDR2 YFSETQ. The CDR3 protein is CASSLAFLAQETQYF. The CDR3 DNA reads TGCGCCAGCAGCTTGGCCTTCCTAGCGCAAGAGACCCAGTACTTC.

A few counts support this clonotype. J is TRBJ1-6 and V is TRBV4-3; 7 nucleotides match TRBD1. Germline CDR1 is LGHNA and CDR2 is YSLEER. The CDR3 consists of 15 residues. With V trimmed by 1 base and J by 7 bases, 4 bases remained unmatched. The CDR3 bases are TGCGCCAGCAGCCAAGTGGCGACAGGGAATTCACCCCTCCACTTT. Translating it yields CASSQVATGNSPLHF.

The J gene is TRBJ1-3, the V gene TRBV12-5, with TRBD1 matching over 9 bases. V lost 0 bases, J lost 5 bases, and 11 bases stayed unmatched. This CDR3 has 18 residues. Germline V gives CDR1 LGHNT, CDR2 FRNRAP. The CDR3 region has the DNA TGTGCTAGTGGTTTGGTTTCGAACCCGGGACAGGGAAGAAACACCATATATTTT. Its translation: CASGLVSNPGQGRNTIYF.

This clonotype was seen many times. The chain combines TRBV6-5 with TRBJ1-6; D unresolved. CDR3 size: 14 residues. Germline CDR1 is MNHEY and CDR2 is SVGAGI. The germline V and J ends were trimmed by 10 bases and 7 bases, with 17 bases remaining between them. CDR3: CATQLVLGNSPLHF. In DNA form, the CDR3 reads TGTGCCACCCAGTTAGTCCTGGGGAATTCACCCCTCCACTTT.

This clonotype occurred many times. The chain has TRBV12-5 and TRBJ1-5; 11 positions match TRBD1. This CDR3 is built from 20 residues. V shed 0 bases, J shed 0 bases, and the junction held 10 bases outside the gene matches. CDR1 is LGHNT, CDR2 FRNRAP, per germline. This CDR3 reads CASGLVPLDRGLYSNQPQHF. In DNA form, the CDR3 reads TGTGCTAGTGGTTTGGTTCCGTTGGACAGGGGGCTCTATAGCAATCAGCCCCAGCATTTT. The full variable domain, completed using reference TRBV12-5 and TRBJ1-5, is DARVTQTPRHKVTEMGQEVTMRCQPILGHNTVFWYRQTMMQGLELLAYFRNRAPLDDSGMPKDRFSAEMPDATLATLKIQPSEPRDSAVYFCASGLVPLDRGLYSNQPQHFGDGTRLSIL.

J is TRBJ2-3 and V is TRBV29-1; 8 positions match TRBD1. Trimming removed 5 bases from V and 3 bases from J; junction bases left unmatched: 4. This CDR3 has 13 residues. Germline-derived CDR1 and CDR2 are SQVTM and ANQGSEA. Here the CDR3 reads CSVLNRGTDTQYF. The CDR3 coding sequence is TGCAGCGTTCTAAACAGGGGGACAGATACGCAGTATTTT.

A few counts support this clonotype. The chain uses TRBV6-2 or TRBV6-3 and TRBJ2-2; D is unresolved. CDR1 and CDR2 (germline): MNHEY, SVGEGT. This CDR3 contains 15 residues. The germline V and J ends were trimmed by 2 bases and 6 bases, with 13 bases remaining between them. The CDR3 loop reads CASSYPDFGSGELFF. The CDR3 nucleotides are TGTGCCAGCAGTTACCCCGACTTCGGCTCCGGGGAGCTGTTTTTT.

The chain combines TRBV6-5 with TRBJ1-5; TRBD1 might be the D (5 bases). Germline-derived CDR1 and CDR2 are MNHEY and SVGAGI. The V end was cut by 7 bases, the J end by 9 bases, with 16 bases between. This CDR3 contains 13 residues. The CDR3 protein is CASTGTGEGPQHF. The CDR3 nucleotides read TGTGCCAGCACCGGGACCGGCGAAGGGCCCCAGCATTTT.

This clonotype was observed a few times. As DNA, the CDR3 is TGTGCCAGCAGCGGTACGGGACTTGGCCAAGAGACCCAGTACTTC. Translation gives CASSGTGLGQETQYF. The V call is TRBV9, the J call TRBJ2-5; D is perhaps TRBD2 (6 bases). CDR1 SGDLS and CDR2 YYNGEE come from the germline V gene. The V end lost 3 bases, the J end lost 1 base, and 13 bases lay between the germline ends. The CDR3 is 15 amino acids.

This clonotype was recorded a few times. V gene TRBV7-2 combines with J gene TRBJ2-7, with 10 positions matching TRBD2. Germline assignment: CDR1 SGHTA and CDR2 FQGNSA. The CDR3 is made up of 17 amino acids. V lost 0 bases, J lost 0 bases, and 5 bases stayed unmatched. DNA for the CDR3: TGTGCCAGCAGCTTAGCCCCACTAGCGGGGAACTCCTACGAGCAGTACTTC. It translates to CASSLAPLAGNSYEQYF.

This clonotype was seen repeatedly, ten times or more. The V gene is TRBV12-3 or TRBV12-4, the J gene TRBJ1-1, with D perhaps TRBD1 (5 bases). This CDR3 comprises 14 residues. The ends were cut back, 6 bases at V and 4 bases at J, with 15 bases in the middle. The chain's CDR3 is CASSPTGRLTEAFF. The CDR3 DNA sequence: TGTGCCAGCAGCCCCACAGGCAGACTCACTGAAGCTTTCTTT.